Included here is one T cell receptor beta chain sequence, with context. The V gene end was trimmed by 3 bases and the J gene end by 7 bases; junction bases not matched to a gene: 8. This CDR3 comprises 16 residues. The V gene's germline CDR1 is LNHNV and CDR2 YYDKDF (reference sequence). Per the original methods: The assay estimated nucleated cells by amplifying reference gene primers. Assay used: immunoSEQ multiplex PCR; TCRdb lists only in-frame clones, some missing. V, J and clone size are those of that table, while D and trimming were read from the DNA. The table records tens of thousands of clones, roughly 82% of them present only once. This sample is part of a study of blood T cell repertoires in COVID-19. Overall study context: Some COVID-19 samples were acute and others convalescent; all came from the United States, Italy and Spain.

This clonotype was obtained from a woman older than 75 with acute or convalescent COVID-19. This chain connects TRBV15 to TRBJ1-4; 10 positions agree with TRBD1. The sequencing sample was made of peripheral blood. CDR3 amino acids: CATSRGDRGPPEKLFF. The CDR3 DNA reads as TGTGCCACCAGCAGGGGAGACAGGGGGCCCCCTGAAAAACTGTTTTTT.